Sequencing of this T cell receptor (beta chain) was carried out in a study of blood T cell repertoires in COVID-19. This CDR3 spans 15 amino acids. Germline CDR1 reads MNHEY; CDR2 reads SVGAGI. The V gene lost 2 bases and the J gene lost 7 bases, with 17 bases spanning the gap. TCRdb keeps only in-frame clones here, not all; method: immunoSEQ multiplex PCR. The top ten clones hold over 4.5% of a sample with 50,000 to 65,000 clones, 81% of them seen once. This TCR came from a woman aged 60-75 years with acute or convalescent COVID-19. Material for sequencing was peripheral blood. This chain connects TRBV6-5 to TRBJ1-2, with a possible D match to TRBD1 (5 bases). Here the CDR3 DNA reads TGTGCCAGCAGTTACGGAGGGACCAGTTTCGCTGGCTACACCTTC. Protein: CASSYGGTSFAGYTF.